This T cell receptor beta chain was observed in a study of liver allograft versus peripheral blood T cells. Study summary: Repertoires of T cell receptors in transplanted livers were compared with recipients' peripheral blood repertoires.

In its sample, this clonotype was seen many times. A single record per CDR3 protein comes from TCRdb applying MiXCR to the reads. Seen here are about 14,000 distinct CDR3 sequences, 20% to 25% observed once, and the top ten hold 5.8%. Per the germline V gene, CDR1 is KGHSH and CDR2 is LQKENI. V was cut by 2 bases and J by 5 bases, with 12 bases left in between. The CDR3 loop spans 14 amino acids. This sequence joins TRBV18 and TRBJ1-1, with D unclear. This receptor was taken from a human patient who had a liver transplant. The graft donor may have contributed some T cells. CDR3 nucleotide sequence: TGTGCCAGCTCACCAGGTGCAGGTCGTACTGAAGCTTTCTTT. It specifies CASSPGAGRTEAFF.